This is a list of T cell receptor beta chains from one sample in a study of T cell repertoires in cytomegalovirus infection. Their target antigens are unknown. Each CDR3 protein is one row after TCRdb ran MiXCR on the reads. This table has roughly 920,000 distinct CDR3 sequences, roughly 31% appearing once. The sequencing here drew on cultured CD8+ T cells from PBMCs, taken from culture after CMV antigen stimulation. The receptors derive from a human donor in good health (CMV status not recorded). Some clones in this sample may be carry-over from other donors' samples. CDR3s include the opening cysteine and the closing phenylalanine or tryptophan. Each record gives: CDR3 DNA, CDR3 protein, clone size, J gene, D gene, V gene. D genes are given only for firm matches. Not every row has a clone size; where given, it reads once, few, many or a size class.

TGTGCCAGCAGCTTATCGTTTATAGGGAGGAGGTCTGAGCAGTTCTTC	CASSLSFIGRRSEQFF	many	TRBJ2-1	.	TRBV7-6
TGTGCCAGCAGCTTGAACGGGGGGGGGGTGTACAATGAGCAGTTCTTC	CASSLNGGGVYNEQFF	.	TRBJ2-1	TRBD2	TRBV7-2
TGTGCCAGCAGCAGGGGTGCGAAGCTAGCCAAAAACATTCAGTACTTC	CASSRGAKLAKNIQYF	.	TRBJ2-4	.	TRBV7-9
TGCAGCTTCGTGTACAATGAGCAGTTCTTC	CSFVYNEQFF	.	TRBJ2-1	.	TRBV29-1
TGCAGTGCTACAATCAGGGAGTCGGGACAGGGGGTCTTAGACTATGGCTACACCTTC	CSATIRESGQGVLDYGYTF	.	TRBJ1-2	TRBD1	TRBV20-1
TGTGCCAGCAGCACGTTAGCCGCGAACTCCTACAATGAGCAGTTCTTC	CASSTLAANSYNEQFF	many	TRBJ2-1	.	TRBV7-6
TGTGCCAGCAGCGTAGAGGGGGGCTTGCGGGAGACCCAGTACTTC	CASSVEGGLRETQYF	.	TRBJ2-5	.	TRBV9
TGTGCCAGCAGCCCCGTCACCGATCCAGGGTTCACTGAAGCTTTCTTT	CASSPVTDPGFTEAFF	.	TRBJ1-1	.	TRBV7-9
TGTGCCAGCAGTGCCCTCAGGACGAACACCGGGGAGCTGTTTTTT	CASSALRTNTGELFF	.	TRBJ2-2	.	TRBV6-6
TGTGCCAGCAGCTTCACGGGGGAGGGTGAGAATGAAGCTTTCTTT	CASSFTGEGENEAFF	many	TRBJ1-1	.	TRBV7-3
TGTGCCAGCAGGACAGAATACAATGAGCAGTTCTTC	CASRTEYNEQFF	many	TRBJ2-1	.	TRBV7-2
TGTGCCAGCAGTGTTGGGCTCCGGGAACAAAACCTGGGTGGGGCCAACGTCCTGACTTTC	CASSVGLREQNLGGANVLTF	few	TRBJ2-6	.	TRBV7-4
TGCGCCAGCAGCCAAGAACCCCTGACTAGCGGATACTACAATGAGCAGTTCTTC	CASSQEPLTSGYYNEQFF	once	TRBJ2-1	TRBD2	TRBV4-1
TGTGCCAGCAGCTTAGGAGGGGTCCAGTTCTTC	CASSLGGVQFF	.	TRBJ2-1	.	TRBV7-9
TGTGCCAGCAGCCATGACGGACAGGACTACAATATCTATGGCTACACCTTC	CASSHDGQDYNIYGYTF	.	TRBJ1-2	TRBD1	TRBV4-2
TGTGCCAGCAGCGCTCACAGGGACTACACTGAAGCTTTCTTT	CASSAHRDYTEAFF	few	TRBJ1-1	.	TRBV7-9
TGTGCCAGCAGTGAAGATATAGGTTTGAACACTGAAGCTTTCTTT	CASSEDIGLNTEAFF	few	TRBJ1-1	.	TRBV6-1